This T cell receptor (beta chain) originates from a study of T cell responses to AZD1222 COVID-19 vaccine. Findings and limits, study-wide: Among spike-specific TCRs, nearly half reportedly target unmutated variant regions. Just a handful of AZD1222 recipients tested seropositive at baseline. Compared with day 0, the breadth and depth of the Spike-specific TCR repertoire rose significantly after two doses of AZD1222.

CDR3 length: 18 residues. V lost 5 bases and J lost 0; bases outside the gene matches: 7. Germline CDR1 SEHNR, CDR2 FQNEAQ (reference sequence). Libraries were prepared by immunoSEQ multiplex PCR; TCRdb keeps only in-frame clonotypes and omits some of them. This table holds some 120,000 clones, 70% to 90% found once. Regarding this clone: The antigen is unknown.

The receptor was isolated from an adult in good health. Source: peripheral blood, taken on day 0 of AZD1222 vaccination. The genes are TRBV7-9 and TRBJ2-7; 16 nucleotides match TRBD2. The CDR3 here is CASSGTSGRGGLSYEQYF. The CDR3, as DNA: TGTGCCAGCAGCGGGACTAGCGGGAGGGGGGGCCTCTCCTACGAGCAGTACTTC.